The T cell receptor beta chain described here comes from a study of T cell clonality in common variable immunodeficiency. Findings of the study overall: In common variable immunodeficiency, TCR beta chains reportedly carried fewer deletions and N-nucleotide insertions. Patient heterogeneity in the CVID cohort limited correlations between repertoire features and clinical complications. Shared TCRbeta clones were fewer between CVID subjects than controls.

Some clones are missing from TCRdb's copy, which holds only in-frame ones; the method was immunoSEQ multiplex PCR. Singletons are absent from the sample, which has 25,000 or so clones. The CVID group had some 15 females and about 29 males, mean age about 36. No CVID subject was ill or on immunomodulatory drugs when sampled. This clone showed up just a few times. Its antigen is currently unknown. The read stops 3 residues short of the end of the CDR3; the missing end is completed from the germline J gene. The CDR3 has 18 amino acids. Unmatched junction bases numbered 5, after V lost 4 bases and J lost 0 bases. The germline gives CDR1 WSHSY, CDR2 SAAADI.

The sequencing sample was made of peripheral blood mononuclear cells. V usage is TRBV10-2 and J usage is TRBJ2-1, with TRBD2 matching 14 bases. This TCR came from a human donor with common variable immunodeficiency. CDR3 protein: CASSGGLAGARSYNEQFF. The DNA read from the CDR3 is TGCGCCAGCAGTGGGGGACTAGCGGGAGCGCGCTCCTACAATGAG.